This entry lists 9 T cell receptor beta chains sequenced from one sample in a study of T cell responses to AZD1222 COVID-19 vaccine. Here immunoSEQ multiplex PCR was the method, and the copy in TCRdb shows in-frame clones only, minus some. The table lists approximately 150,000 clones, about nine tenths of them singletons. The specimen comprised peripheral blood, sampled 28 days after the second AZD1222 dose. The receptors originated from an adult who received the AZD1222 COVID-19 vaccine.

The chain carries TRBV5-1 and TRBJ2-5; TRBD2 aligns across 13 bases. In germline, CDR1 is SGHRS, CDR2 YFSETQ. The V segment lost 0 bases and the J segment 1 base; nucleotides outside the gene matches: 3. The CDR3 sequence is 17 residues long. CDR3 loop: CASSLGGLAGPQETQYF. DNA of the CDR3: TGCGCCAGCAGCTTGGGGGGACTAGCGGGACCCCAAGAGACCCAGTACTTC.

V is TRBV11-1 and J is TRBJ1-6; TRBD1 matches at 7 bases. CDR1 is SGHAT, CDR2 FQDESV, per germline (reference sequence). This CDR3 is 15 amino acids long. J was trimmed by 7 bases and V by 5 bases; bases with no gene match: 8. The CDR3 loop is CASSLGGQTNSPLHF. DNA of the CDR3: TGTGCCAGCAGCCTGGGGGGACAGACCAATTCACCCCTCCACTTT.

Relative to its sample, this clone is medium-sized. As DNA, the CDR3 is TGTGCCAGTAGCTCCACAGGGGGCGACGGCTACACCTTC. Amino acid sequence: CASSSTGGDGYTF. The chain uses TRBV19 and TRBJ1-2, with 9 bases aligning to TRBD1. There are 13 residues in the CDR3. J was trimmed by 8 bases and V by 6 bases; bases with no gene match: 7. CDR1 is LNHDA, CDR2 SQIVND, per germline (reference sequence).

The chain couples TRBV24-1 to TRBJ2-1, with D possibly called TRBD1 or TRBD2 (5 bases each). Trimming stripped 6 bases from V and 0 bases from J, with 11 bases between. The CDR3 covers 15 residues. Germline V gene lookup returns CDR1 KGHDR and CDR2 SFDVKD. The CDR3 DNA follows: TGTGCCACCAGTCGCGAGGGGAGCTCCTACAATGAGCAGTTCTTC. Its translation: CATSREGSSYNEQFF.

J is TRBJ2-3 and V is TRBV5-4; D is unresolved. The CDR3 has 13 amino acids. Looked up from germline, CDR1 is SGHNT and CDR2 is YYREEE (reference sequence). Trimming took 4 bases from V and 6 from J, leaving 12 bases between them. CDR3 in DNA: TGTGCCAGCAGCCCGCGCCCGTTGGATACGCAGTATTTT. Translated, it gives CASSPRPLDTQYF.

The chain joins TRBV5-1 to TRBJ2-3; tentative D call: TRBD1 (6 bases). This CDR3 has 15 amino acids. Germline values: CDR1 SGHRS, CDR2 YFSETQ. Trimming left V 1 base short and J 4 bases short, with 13 bases between. The CDR3 DNA sequence: TGCGCCAGCAGCTTGAGAGGACAGACTTCAGATACGCAGTATTTT. Translated: CASSLRGQTSDTQYF.

The rearrangement links TRBV3-1 (or the pseudogene TRBV3-2) to TRBJ2-1; D call uncertain. CDR1 is LGHDT, CDR2 YNNKEL, per germline (reference sequence). The CDR3 covers 16 residues. V lost 1 base and J lost 0, with 10 bases in between. CDR3 bases: TGTGCCAGCAGCCAAGGGACGGTGAGCTCCTACAATGAGCAGTTCTTC. It is translated as CASSQGTVSSYNEQFF.

The CDR3, as DNA: TGTGCCAGCAGCACCCTCGGGGACAGGGGAGAAAAGAGTAGACCCCAGCATTTT. Translated: CASSTLGDRGEKSRPQHF. The chain has TRBV21-1 and TRBJ1-5; the table calls TRBD1, which could not be checked here. TRBV21-1 is a pseudogene. There are 18 residues in the CDR3.

This chain links TRBV10-3 with TRBJ2-5; TRBD2 is a possible D gene (5 bases). V was pared by 10 bases and J by 2 bases, with 14 bases between. The CDR3 consists of 13 residues. Germline-derived CDR1 and CDR2 are ENHRY and SYGVKD. The CDR3 here is CATSGSRQETQYF. DNA of the CDR3: TGTGCCACCTCGGGGAGCCGGCAAGAGACCCAGTACTTC.